Below, 31 T cell receptor beta chains from the same sample are listed, as sequenced in a study of blood T cell repertoires in COVID-19. Generated by immunoSEQ multiplex PCR, the TCRdb table keeps only in-frame clones and is missing some. The sample lists 15,000 to 20,000 clones, about 91% seen once, with about 12% in the top ten. Material: peripheral blood. Every receptor here comes from a human donor in a cohort sampled during active COVID-19.

V and J are TRBV5-6 and TRBJ1-2; TRBD1 might be the D (6 bases). The CDR3 sequence is 15 residues long. V lost 3 bases and J lost 2, with 14 bases in between. Germline loops: CDR1 SGHDT, CDR2 YYEEEE. CDR3 protein: CASSWRTATNYGYTF. CDR3 DNA: TGTGCCAGCAGCTGGAGGACAGCTACAAACTATGGCTACACCTTC.

The chain's CDR3 is CASSQDEAPGQGPWCYTF. DNA for the CDR3: TGCGCCAGCAGCCAAGATGAGGCCCCGGGACAGGGCCCTTGGTGCTACACCTTC. The chain links TRBV4-1 to TRBJ1-2; TRBD1 aligns across 9 bases. The CDR3 runs to 18 residues. V was pared by 0 bases and J by 9 bases, with 17 bases of the junction left unmatched. Germline V lookup: CDR1 MGHRA, CDR2 YSYEKL.

This rearrangement joins TRBV3-1 (or the pseudogene TRBV3-2) to TRBJ2-1; tentatively, D is TRBD2 (5 bases). The CDR3 contains 13 residues. In germline, CDR1 is LGHDT, CDR2 YNNKEL (reference sequence). V was trimmed by 1 base and J by 7 bases, leaving 8 bases between them. DNA for the CDR3: TGTGCCAGCAGCCAAGGGACTGTGAATGAGCAGTTCTTC. Amino acid sequence: CASSQGTVNEQFF.

The chain carries TRBV7-7 and TRBJ2-1; TRBD1 agrees at 7 bases. Germline CDR1 reads SSHAT; CDR2 reads FNYEAQ (reference sequence). V lost 4 bases, J lost 4 bases, and 13 bases stayed unmatched. This CDR3 contains 17 residues. As DNA, the CDR3 is TGTGCCAGCAGCTCCTTTCCTGGGACAGAGAAGTACAATGAGCAGTTCTTC. Translating gives CASSSFPGTEKYNEQFF.

The sample holds one count of this clone. This chain uses TRBV6-2 or TRBV6-3 with TRBJ2-3, with TRBD1 matching 7 bases. This CDR3 contains 14 residues. The J segment lost 6 bases and the V segment lost 4 bases, leaving 7 bases of the junction unmatched. Germline V lookup: CDR1 MNHEY, CDR2 SVGEGT. The CDR3 protein is CASSLDRELDTQYF. The CDR3, as DNA: TGTGCCAGCAGTTTAGACAGGGAACTCGATACGCAGTATTTT.

The chain joins TRBV27 to TRBJ1-2; perhaps TRBD1 as D (6 bases). The CDR3 runs 14 residues. V was trimmed by 6 bases and J by 3 bases, leaving 14 bases between them. The germline CDR1 and CDR2 sequences are MNHEY and SMNVEV (reference sequence). In DNA form, the CDR3 reads TGTGCCAGCAGAGCTACAGGGAGCGACTATGGCTACACCTTC. This codes for CASRATGSDYGYTF.

The chain recombines TRBV5-1 with TRBJ2-7; 8 bases agree with TRBD2. Germline trimming cut 4 bases from V and 3 bases from J; bases unmatched to any gene: 6. This CDR3 has 14 amino acids. Germline V gene lookup returns CDR1 SGHRS and CDR2 YFSETQ. This CDR3 is CASSVAGGDYEQYF. CDR3 nucleotide sequence: TGCGCCAGCAGCGTGGCCGGGGGGGACTACGAGCAGTACTTC.

The CDR3 loop is CAISSNGQSLTGKLFF. The CDR3 region has the DNA TGTGCCATCAGTTCCAATGGACAGTCCCTAACAGGAAAACTGTTTTTT. V and J are TRBV10-3 and TRBJ1-4; tentatively, D is TRBD1 (6 bases). V was pared by 5 bases and J by 10 bases, with 23 bases between. Germline V gene lookup returns CDR1 ENHRY and CDR2 SYGVKD. The CDR3 consists of 16 residues.

This chain joins TRBV18 and TRBJ1-5, with D unresolved. The CDR3 consists of 14 residues. Germline assignment: CDR1 KGHSH and CDR2 LQKENI. Trimming left V 3 bases short and J 5 bases short, with 11 bases between. The CDR3 DNA reads TGTGCCAGCTCACCCAGAGGAGGAGATCAGCCCCAGCATTTT. Amino acid sequence: CASSPRGGDQPQHF.

The rearrangement joins TRBV11-2 to TRBJ2-5; D is uncertain. V was shortened by 2 bases and J by 2 bases, with 3 bases between the two germline ends. The CDR3 contains 12 residues. Germline V gives CDR1 SGHAT, CDR2 FQNNGV. The CDR3 loop is CASSLQQETQYF. The CDR3 region has the DNA TGTGCCAGCAGCTTACAGCAAGAGACCCAGTACTTC.

The chain couples TRBV27 to TRBJ1-2; D is unclear. Germline loops: CDR1 MNHEY, CDR2 SMNVEV (reference sequence). The CDR3 totals 13 residues. The V end lost 3 bases, the J end lost 6 bases, and 11 bases lay between the germline ends. The CDR3 region has the DNA TGTGCCAGCAGTTTTCGGCCGCAGGATGGCTACACCTTC. Amino acids: CASSFRPQDGYTF.

The V call is TRBV19, the J call TRBJ2-7, with a weak D call TRBD1 (6 bases). Germline V gene data show CDR1 as LNHDA and CDR2 as SQIVND (reference sequence). Trimming pared 5 bases from V and 2 bases from J, leaving 19 bases between. The CDR3 covers 16 residues. CDR3 sequence (DNA): TGTGCCAGTAGTCTATCATACAGGGTCCAGGCCTACGAGCAGTACTTC. Residues: CASSLSYRVQAYEQYF.

The rearrangement uses TRBV28 and TRBJ1-5; TRBD1 agrees at 9 bases. Germline V gene lookup returns CDR1 MDHEN and CDR2 SYDVKM. The CDR3 length is 15 residues. V dropped 4 bases and J dropped 5; count of bases not matched to a gene: 6. The CDR3 spells CASSSNRGLDQPQHF. CDR3 DNA sequence: TGTGCCAGCAGTTCCAACAGGGGGCTCGATCAGCCCCAGCATTTT.

The chain carries TRBV18 and TRBJ1-2; 9 positions match TRBD1. J gave up 8 bases and V 4 bases, and 11 bases lay outside the gene matches. The CDR3 is made up of 15 amino acids. CDR1 and CDR2 from the germline V gene are KGHSH and LQKENI. The CDR3 reads CASSHAPGQGPGYTF. In nucleotides, the CDR3 is TGTGCCAGCTCACACGCCCCGGGACAGGGTCCAGGCTACACCTTC.

In its sample, this clone was seen a few times. The chain combines TRBV7-9 with TRBJ1-2; no firm D call. V lost 4 bases to trimming and J lost 10 bases, with 16 bases between them. CDR3 size: 13 residues. Per the germline V gene, CDR1 is SEHNR and CDR2 is FQNEAQ (reference sequence). The CDR3 here is CASSSLAGFVYTF. DNA of the CDR3: TGTGCCAGCAGCTCTCTGGCGGGGTTTGTCTACACCTTC.

V usage is TRBV9 and J usage is TRBJ2-1, with D maybe TRBD1 (5 bases). V gave up 3 bases and J gave up 2 bases, with 12 bases separating them. The CDR3 covers 15 residues. Germline V gene lookup returns CDR1 SGDLS and CDR2 YYNGEE. The CDR3 reads CASSGTGVPYNEQFF. CDR3 DNA sequence: TGTGCCAGCAGCGGCACAGGTGTCCCCTACAATGAGCAGTTCTTC.

The rearrangement joins TRBV19 to TRBJ2-5, with 9 positions matching TRBD2. V shed 9 bases, J shed 6 bases, and the junction held 11 bases outside the gene matches. The CDR3 consists of 14 residues. Per germline, CDR1 LNHDA and CDR2 SQIVND (reference sequence). For the CDR3, the DNA is TGTGCCAGCTTTCACTTTAGCGGGGGAAAGACCCAGTACTTC. This gives the protein CASFHFSGGKTQYF.

J is TRBJ2-5 and V is TRBV19, with 7 nucleotides matching TRBD1. V was clipped by 5 bases and J by 3 bases; unmatched bases: 9. The CDR3 has 15 amino acids. Germline CDR1 reads LNHDA; CDR2 reads SQIVND (reference sequence). The CDR3 nucleotides read TGTGCCAGTAGTGTGTTCCGGGACAGAAAAGAGACCCAGTACTTC. This codes for CASSVFRDRKETQYF.

This chain uses TRBV9 with TRBJ2-2; 8 bases agree with TRBD1. From germline, CDR1 is SGDLS and CDR2 YYNGEE. V shed 3 bases, J shed 4 bases, and the junction held 8 bases outside the gene matches. The CDR3 runs 16 residues. CDR3 loop: CASSGGGQGVTGELFF. CDR3 bases: TGTGCCAGCAGCGGCGGTGGACAGGGCGTCACCGGGGAGCTGTTTTTT.

The rearrangement links TRBV5-1 to TRBJ2-7; TRBD2 matches 9 bases. The germline gives CDR1 SGHRS, CDR2 YFSETQ. The CDR3 extends over 14 amino acids. J lost 0 bases, V lost 6 bases, and 4 bases had no gene match. In DNA, the CDR3 is TGCGCCAGCACCCCGACTAGCGGCTCCTACGAGCAGTACTTC. This encodes CASTPTSGSYEQYF.

The rearrangement links TRBV28 to TRBJ2-2; 7 nucleotides line up with TRBD2. Trimming at V came to 6 bases and at J to 0 bases, leaving 22 bases not matched to a gene. The CDR3 has 21 amino acids. CDR1 is MDHEN and CDR2 is SYDVKM in the germline V gene. The DNA of the CDR3 is TGTGCCAGCAGCCCGGCGTGGGGGGGGATAACTAAAAAACCGAACACCGGGGAGCTGTTTTTT. Encoded protein: CASSPAWGGITKKPNTGELFF.

This chain's CDR3 is CASSLGGLSYEQYF. The CDR3 nucleotides are TGTGCCAGCAGCTTAGGGGGACTTTCCTACGAGCAGTACTTC. This chain links TRBV7-9 with TRBJ2-7; possibly TRBD2 for D (6 bases). CDR1 and CDR2 (germline): SEHNR, FQNEAQ (reference sequence). This CDR3 has 14 residues. Trimming stripped 1 base from V and 1 base from J, with 8 bases between. Supplemented by reference TRBV7-9 and TRBJ2-7, the full variable domain reads DTGVSQNPRHKITKRGQNVTFRCDPISEHNRLYWYRQTLGQGPEFLTYFQNEAQLEKSRLLSDRFSAERPKGSFSTLEIQRTEQGDSAMYLCASSLGGLSYEQYFGPGTRLTVT.

The chain links TRBV9 to TRBJ2-7; 9 bases are shared with TRBD1. Trimming removed 0 bases from V and 2 bases from J; junction bases left unmatched: 3. This CDR3 is 15 amino acids long. Germline values: CDR1 SGDLS, CDR2 YYNGEE. The CDR3, as DNA: TGTGCCAGCAGCGTAGGGACAGGGGAAACCTACGAGCAGTACTTC. As protein: CASSVGTGETYEQYF.

This rearrangement joins TRBV30 to TRBJ1-3; 9 nucleotides line up with TRBD1. Germline V gene lookup returns CDR1 GTSNPN and CDR2 SVGIG (reference sequence). The length of the CDR3 is 13 residues. Losses at the gene ends were 8 bases for V and 4 bases for J; bases not matched to a gene: 6. CDR3 nucleotide sequence: TGTGCCCTTACAGGGGGCACGGGAAACACCATATATTTT. It translates to CALTGGTGNTIYF.

The chain is built from TRBV28 and TRBJ2-4; perhaps TRBD2 as D (6 bases). Germline CDR1 is MDHEN and CDR2 is SYDVKM. V lost 4 bases, J lost 1 base, and 11 bases lay in between. This CDR3 contains 15 residues. The CDR3 DNA sequence: TGTGCCAGCAGTTCCCCCGGGGGTGCCAAAAACATTCAGTACTTC. Protein sequence: CASSSPGGAKNIQYF.

The chain couples TRBV5-1 to TRBJ2-2, with 7 bases lining up with TRBD1. This CDR3 region has 17 residues. Germline CDR1 reads SGHRS; CDR2 reads YFSETQ. V was clipped by 0 bases and J by 6 bases; unmatched bases: 11. The CDR3 protein is CASSLESGRGRAGELFF. DNA for the CDR3: TGCGCCAGCAGCTTGGAGTCTGGAAGGGGGCGCGCCGGGGAGCTGTTTTTT. The full variable domain, its missing parts supplied by reference TRBV5-1 and TRBJ2-2, is KAGVTQTPRYLIKTRGQQVTLSCSPISGHRSVSWYQQTPGQGLQFLFEYFSETQRNKGNFPGRFSGRQFSNSRSEMNVSTLELGDSALYLCASSLESGRGRAGELFFGEGSRLTVL.

The chain links TRBV4-1 to TRBJ1-2; TRBD1 is a possible D gene (6 bases). Germline CDR1 is MGHRA and CDR2 is YSYEKL. Trimming removed 4 bases at V and 7 bases at J, with 28 bases between. The CDR3 spans 18 residues. The CDR3 nucleotides are TGCGCCAGCAGCCCCAACGAGGGAGGAGGGGGGAGGGGTGTTGGCTACACCTTC. Its translation is CASSPNEGGGGRGVGYTF.

The CDR3 nucleotides are TGTGCCAGCAGCTCACAAGGCCGGGGGAGGAATGAGCAGTTCTTC. Its translation: CASSSQGRGRNEQFF. V is TRBV11-2 and J is TRBJ2-1; weak D call: TRBD2 (6 bases). Germline V lookup: CDR1 SGHAT, CDR2 FQNNGV. V lost 4 bases, J lost 7 bases, and 17 bases lay in between. This CDR3 comprises 15 residues.

V usage is TRBV7-2 and J usage is TRBJ2-3, with 7 positions matching TRBD2. This CDR3 is 14 amino acids long. Germline-derived CDR1 and CDR2 are SGHTA and FQGNSA. V shed 3 bases, J shed 6 bases, and the junction held 6 bases outside the gene matches. Here the CDR3 reads CASSFRGVVDTQYF. In DNA, the CDR3 is TGTGCCAGCAGCTTCCGGGGGGTGGTGGATACGCAGTATTTT.

This chain uses TRBV10-2 with TRBJ2-3; the D is unclear. This CDR3 contains 13 residues. CDR1 and CDR2 from the germline V gene are WSHSY and SAAADI. V lost 1 base to trimming and J lost 3 bases, with 5 bases between them. The CDR3: CASSEFETDTQYF. CDR3 DNA: TGCGCCAGCAGTGAGTTCGAGACAGATACGCAGTATTTT.

The V call is TRBV19, the J call TRBJ2-3; D may be TRBD1 (5 bases). V lost 4 bases and J lost 1, with 15 bases in between. The CDR3 extends over 16 amino acids. Germline-derived CDR1 and CDR2 are LNHDA and SQIVND (reference sequence). In DNA form, the CDR3 reads TGTGCCAGTAGTAAGGTCCAGGGATCGGGCACAGATACGCAGTATTTT. Its protein product is CASSKVQGSGTDTQYF.